These 25 T cell receptor beta chains came from one sample sequenced in a study of vaccination and CD4 T cells after COVID-19. No antigen is known for these receptors. Treatment noted: roughly 11-day PBMC culture with coronavirus spike peptide pools or control peptides (ViraFEST assay). The Oncomine TCR Beta short-read assay generated sequence data from the DNA of cultured CD4+ T cells. MiXCR was run by TCRdb on the PCR reads, yielding one entry per CDR3 protein. The sample carries approximately 25,000 distinct CDR3 sequences, about 56% recorded once. Sequencing was performed on CD4+ T cells from blood, cultured in vitro. The receptors were sampled from a human donor who had recovered from COVID-19.

V is TRBV10-1 and J is TRBJ1-1; possible D gene TRBD1, 6 bases. Trimming stripped 6 bases from V and 3 bases from J, with 11 bases between. The CDR3 has 13 residues. Germline loops: CDR1 WNHNN, CDR2 SYGVQD (reference sequence). The CDR3 DNA is TGCGCCAGCAGGGATACAGGGTACACTGAAGCTTTCTTT. Its translation: CASRDTGYTEAFF.

The chain combines TRBV7-3 with TRBJ2-1; D tentatively reads TRBD1 or TRBD2 (5 bases each). The ends were cut back, 2 bases at V and 3 bases at J, with 11 bases in the middle. The CDR3 length is 15 residues. Germline CDR1 SGHTA, CDR2 FQGTGA. CDR3: CASSLSGTRYNEQFF. In DNA, the CDR3 is TGTGCCAGCAGCTTATCGGGGACCCGCTACAATGAGCAGTTCTTC.

The chain uses TRBV20-1 and TRBJ1-1, with 9 bases fitting TRBD1. The length of the CDR3 is 15 residues. Germline V gives CDR1 DFQATT, CDR2 SNEGSKA (reference sequence). The junction had 7 bases not matched to a gene; V was cut back by 1 base and J by 4 bases. The CDR3 DNA sequence: TGCAGTGCTAGAGCGGGACAGGGAAGAACCACTGAAGCTTTCTTT. Amino acids: CSARAGQGRTTEAFF.

V usage is TRBV27 and J usage is TRBJ2-2; tentative D call: TRBD1 (6 bases). The V gene's germline CDR1 is MNHEY and CDR2 SMNVEV (reference sequence). This CDR3 has 16 amino acids. Deletions cut 4 bases from V and 4 bases from J, with 16 bases between. CDR3 bases: TGTGCCAGCAGTTCCCGGACAGAAATGGGCACCGGGGAGCTGTTTTTT. Residues: CASSSRTEMGTGELFF.

The rearrangement joins TRBV6-5 to TRBJ2-2; D possibly corresponds to TRBD2 (5 bases). Germline CDR1 MNHEY, CDR2 SVGAGI. CDR3 length: 14 amino acids. V lost 1 base to trimming and J lost 6 bases, with 9 bases between them. The CDR3 bases are TGTGCCAGCAGTTACTTGGCGGAGGCCGGGGAGCTGTTTTTT. Protein sequence: CASSYLAEAGELFF.

This clonotype came up a few times. The chain combines TRBV6-4 with TRBJ2-1; D possibly matches TRBD1 or TRBD2 (5 bases each). Germline CDR1 and CDR2: MRHNA and SNTAGT. The CDR3 is 15 amino acids. Between the trimmed V and J ends, which lost 0 bases and 6 bases, there was a span of 12 bases. For the CDR3, the DNA is TGTGCCAGCAGTGACTCAAGGGCTGGGGGCAATGAGCAGTTCTTC. Amino acid sequence: CASSDSRAGGNEQFF.

The chain has TRBV6-1 and TRBJ2-7; 11 bases agree with TRBD2. V trimming: 5 bases; J trimming: 3 bases; junction bases outside the gene matches: 3. Germline CDR1 reads MNHNS; CDR2 reads SASEGT. This CDR3 contains 14 residues. The CDR3 loop reads CASSLTSGSYEQYF. CDR3 sequence (DNA): TGTGCCAGCAGTCTAACTAGCGGGAGCTACGAGCAGTACTTC.

The V gene is TRBV7-2, the J gene TRBJ2-1; a possible D gene is TRBD2 (5 bases). Germline CDR1 SGHTA, CDR2 FQGNSA. The ends were cut back, 1 base at V and 11 bases at J, with 9 bases in the middle. There are 12 residues in the CDR3. CDR3 bases: TGTGCCAGCAGCTTAGTGGAGGCGAAGCAGTTCTTC. Translated, it gives CASSLVEAKQFF.

The chain recombines TRBV7-6 with TRBJ2-7, with 7 nucleotides matching TRBD1. The CDR3 spans 13 residues. Losses at the gene ends were 4 bases for V and 6 bases for J; bases not matched to a gene: 6. In germline, CDR1 is SGHVS, CDR2 FNYEAQ. CDR3: CASSYQTGFEQYF. CDR3 DNA: TGTGCCAGCAGCTACCAGACAGGGTTCGAGCAGTACTTC.

The chain carries TRBV28 and TRBJ1-5; TRBD1 is a possible D gene (6 bases). The CDR3 has 17 residues. V lost 5 bases and J 0 bases, leaving 17 bases between the germline ends. Germline V CDR1 and CDR2: MDHEN, SYDVKM. The chain's CDR3 is CASSMTDRFYSNQPQHF. In DNA, the CDR3 is TGTGCCAGCAGTATGACGGACAGATTTTATAGCAATCAGCCCCAGCATTTT. Using reference TRBV28 and TRBJ1-5 for the parts outside the CDR3, the full variable domain is DVKVTQSSRYLVKRTGEKVFLECVQDMDHENMFWYRQDPGLGLRLIYFSYDVKMKEKGDIPEGYSVSREKKERFSLILESASTNQTSMYLCASSMTDRFYSNQPQHFGDGTRLSIL.

The V gene is TRBV7-9, the J gene TRBJ1-2; 8 bases fit TRBD1. V shed 3 bases and J 2 bases; nucleotides not matched to a gene: 5. Per germline, CDR1 SEHNR and CDR2 FQNEAQ (reference sequence). The CDR3 spans 15 residues. The CDR3 is CASSFWDRQNYGYTF. CDR3 nucleotide sequence: TGTGCCAGCAGCTTCTGGGACAGGCAGAACTATGGCTACACCTTC.

A few counts support this clonotype. This sequence joins TRBV7-8 and TRBJ1-2, with a tentative D call TRBD1 (6 bases). CDR1 and CDR2 from the germline V gene are SGHVS and FQNEAQ. The CDR3 totals 14 residues. Deletions cut 5 bases from V and 6 bases from J, with 16 bases between. CDR3 coding DNA: TGTGCCAGCAGCCTACTAGCGAACAGGGATGGCTACACCTTC. As protein: CASSLLANRDGYTF.

V gene TRBV11-2 combines with J gene TRBJ1-2; perhaps TRBD1 as D (5 bases). The CDR3 loop spans 11 amino acids. Germline values: CDR1 SGHAT, CDR2 FQNNGV. The V and J ends lost 5 bases and 6 bases respectively, with 7 bases between them. CDR3 DNA sequence: TGTGCCAGCAGCCCGACAGATGGCTACACCTTC. Its protein product is CASSPTDGYTF.

Of note for this clonotype: One end of the junction is discordant with germline, which a read error may explain. The J gene is TRBJ2-1, the V gene TRBV20-1; no clear D gene. This CDR3 comprises 12 residues. Germline CDR1 and CDR2: DFQATT and SNEGSKA (reference sequence). CDR3 region: CSAPPQALANHF. For the CDR3, the DNA is TGCAGTGCCCCCCCGCAAGCGTTAGCCAATCACTTC.

The chain couples TRBV6-4 to TRBJ2-7; 11 bases are a match to TRBD1. Germline V gene sequence: CDR1 MRHNA, CDR2 SNTAGT. The V and J ends lost 4 bases and 6 bases, in that order; junction bases with no gene match: 2. The CDR3 contains 13 residues. As DNA, the CDR3 is TGTGCCAGCAGTGCCGGGACAGGGGGCGAGCAGTACTTC. Translation gives CASSAGTGGEQYF.

This clonotype occurred a few times. The chain recombines TRBV28 with TRBJ1-2; D ambiguous. The ends were cut back, 6 bases at V and 5 bases at J, with 10 bases in the middle. Germline loops: CDR1 MDHEN, CDR2 SYDVKM. This CDR3 has 12 amino acids. The CDR3 here is CASRIKGYGYTF. The CDR3 DNA follows: TGTGCCAGCAGGATAAAAGGGTATGGCTACACCTTC.

The V gene is TRBV20-1, the J gene TRBJ2-3; 10 bases are shared with TRBD2. The germline V gene has CDR1 DFQATT and CDR2 SNEGSKA (reference sequence). CDR3 size: 16 residues. Unmatched junction bases numbered 8, after V lost 1 base and J lost 4 bases. CDR3 DNA sequence: TGCAGTGCTAGAGCAACCTTAGCGGGAGGACCAGATACGCAGTATTTT. It codes for CSARATLAGGPDTQYF.

This chain links TRBV27 with TRBJ2-3; the match to TRBD2 covers 7 bases. The CDR3 is made up of 17 amino acids. J gave up 3 bases and V 8 bases, and 17 bases lay outside the gene matches. The germline gives CDR1 MNHEY, CDR2 SMNVEV (reference sequence). CDR3 nucleotide sequence: TGTGCCAGCGAACCTCTGGGTTTTGGCGGGAGTACAGATACGCAGTATTTT. Translated: CASEPLGFGGSTDTQYF.

This clonotype has just one count. The V call is TRBV6-1, the J call TRBJ2-3; TRBD2 might be the D (5 bases). This CDR3 contains 15 residues. The germline CDR1 and CDR2 sequences are MNHNS and SASEGT. V lost 5 bases, J lost 0 bases, and 12 bases lay in between. The CDR3 reads CASSTGMGSTDTQYF. DNA for the CDR3: TGTGCCAGCAGTACCGGGATGGGAAGCACAGATACGCAGTATTTT.

The rearrangement links TRBV6-2 or TRBV6-3 to TRBJ2-2, with 8 bases matching TRBD1. V was clipped by 6 bases and J by 0 bases; unmatched bases: 6. From germline, CDR1 is MNHEY and CDR2 SVGEGT. The CDR3 runs 16 residues. The CDR3 coding sequence is TGTGCCAGCAGATCAGACAGGGGCGCGAACACCGGGGAGCTGTTTTTT. Its translation is CASRSDRGANTGELFF.

This chain uses TRBV29-1 with TRBJ1-1; D unresolved. There are 13 residues in the CDR3. Germline V gives CDR1 SQVTM, CDR2 ANQGSEA. V dropped 6 bases and J dropped 1 base, with 12 bases sitting between them. Here the CDR3 DNA reads TGCAGCGTAAACAAGGGCCCGAACACTGAAGCTTTCTTT. Amino acids: CSVNKGPNTEAFF. The whole variable domain, filled in from reference TRBV29-1 and TRBJ1-1, reads SAVISQKPSRDICQRGTSLTIQCQVDSQVTMMFWYRQQPGQSLTLIATANQGSEATYESGFVIDKFPISRPNLTFSTLTVSNMSPEDSSIYLCSVNKGPNTEAFFGQGTRLTVV.

As regards this clonotype: A junction boundary mismatches the germline segment, possibly from a read error. This chain joins TRBV7-2 and TRBJ2-5; 10 positions agree with TRBD1. The CDR3 totals 17 residues. The germline V gene encodes CDR1 SGHTA and CDR2 FQGNSA. In DNA form, the CDR3 reads TGCGCCAGCAGCCGAAGGGGACCCGGGACAGGGGAAGAGACCCAGTACTTC. It translates to CASSRRGPGTGEETQYF.

J is TRBJ1-5 and V is TRBV7-2, with D possibly being TRBD1 (5 bases). Trimming stripped 1 base from V and 8 bases from J, with 12 bases between. The length of the CDR3 is 14 residues. Per the germline V gene, CDR1 is SGHTA and CDR2 is FQGNSA. The CDR3, as DNA: TGTGCCAGCAGCTTAGTGGCAGGGAGAGAGCCCCAGCATTTT. This sequence encodes CASSLVAGREPQHF.

The chain couples TRBV20-1 to TRBJ1-3; D is ambiguous. CDR3 size: 14 residues. CDR1 and CDR2 (germline): DFQATT, SNEGSKA (reference sequence). V dropped 8 bases and J dropped 3 bases, with 17 bases sitting between them. The DNA for the CDR3 is TGCAGTTCCCCTGAGACCACTCTTGGAAACACCATATATTTT. It translates to CSSPETTLGNTIYF.

This clonotype was seen a few times. V and J are TRBV19 and TRBJ1-1; a weak D match, TRBD1 (5 bases). The ends were cut back, 3 bases at V and 0 bases at J, with 14 bases in the middle. The CDR3 is 16 amino acids. Germline V gene sequence: CDR1 LNHDA, CDR2 SQIVND (reference sequence). The CDR3 DNA reads TGTGCCAGTAGTATGGGCAGGGACGAGGTGAACACTGAAGCTTTCTTT. Translation: CASSMGRDEVNTEAFF.